These T cell receptor beta chains were read from a single sample in a study of cytomegalovirus exposure and HLA in healthy donors. Here immunoSEQ multiplex PCR was the method, and the copy in TCRdb shows in-frame clones only, minus some. The table has about 190,000 clones, 80% seen once; the top ten hold 0.65% to 0.75%. The sequencing input was PBMCs. Every receptor here comes from a boy younger than 18 in good health and CMV-seronegative. CDR3s include the opening cysteine and the closing phenylalanine or tryptophan. The D gene is left open where the match is weak. Clone size is not always given. Where it is, it says once, few, many or a class for expanded clones.

clone size: NA
D gene: NA
J gene: TRBJ2-2
V gene: TRBV7-2
CDR3 DNA: TGTGCCAGCAGCTTAGTTGGGGGGTCGAACACCGGGGAGCTGTTTTTT
CDR3 protein: CASSLVGGSNTGELFF

clone size: once
D gene: TRBD1
J gene: TRBJ1-2
V gene: TRBV6-1
CDR3 DNA: TGTGCCAGCACTTGGACAGGACAAATCTATGGCTACACCTTC
CDR3 protein: CASTWTGQIYGYTF

clone size: NA
D gene: NA
J gene: TRBJ1-1
V gene: TRBV5-1
CDR3 DNA: TGCGCCAGCAGCTTGGGTTCTACTAGGGGGACTGAAGCTTTCTTT
CDR3 protein: CASSLGSTRGTEAFF

clone size: NA
D gene: TRBD1
J gene: TRBJ2-7
V gene: TRBV10-3
CDR3 DNA: TGTGCCATCGGGACAGGGGGTTTAGCGAGGGAGCAGTACTTC
CDR3 protein: CAIGTGGLAREQYF

clone size: NA
D gene: NA
J gene: TRBJ2-1
V gene: TRBV6-6
CDR3 DNA: TGTGCCAGCAGTTACTCTGCGGGGTACTACAATGAGCAGTTCTTC
CDR3 protein: CASSYSAGYYNEQFF

clone size: NA
D gene: NA
J gene: TRBJ1-1
V gene: TRBV14
CDR3 DNA: TGTGCCAGCAGATACCAGGGAGGCGAGACCACTGAAGCTTTCTTT
CDR3 protein: CASRYQGGETTEAFF

clone size: NA
D gene: NA
J gene: TRBJ1-4
V gene: TRBV28
CDR3 DNA: TGTGCCAGCAGTTTAATGGCGGCCCTAAATGAAAAACTGTTTTTT
CDR3 protein: CASSLMAALNEKLFF

clone size: NA
D gene: NA
J gene: TRBJ1-1
V gene: TRBV6-4
CDR3 DNA: TGTGCCAGCAGTGACTCAGCAGGGAACACTGAAGCTTTCTTT
CDR3 protein: CASSDSAGNTEAFF

clone size: NA
D gene: TRBD1
J gene: TRBJ1-1
V gene: TRBV30
CDR3 DNA: TGTGCCTGGAAATCCGGGACAGGGGACACTGAAGCTTTCTTT
CDR3 protein: CAWKSGTGDTEAFF

clone size: NA
D gene: NA
J gene: TRBJ2-7
V gene: TRBV29-1
CDR3 DNA: TGCAGCGTTGAAGCCCCCCCCGGTTCCTCTCAGCAGTACTTC
CDR3 protein: CSVEAPPGSSQQYF

clone size: NA
D gene: TRBD1
J gene: TRBJ2-3
V gene: TRBV5-1
CDR3 DNA: TGCGCCAGCAGCACCAACGGACAGGGGGCCACAGATACGCAGTATTTT
CDR3 protein: CASSTNGQGATDTQYF

clone size: NA
D gene: NA
J gene: TRBJ2-5
V gene: TRBV7-2
CDR3 DNA: TGTGCCAGCAGCTTAAACATTTTAGAGACCCAGTACTTC
CDR3 protein: CASSLNILETQYF

clone size: few
D gene: NA
J gene: TRBJ1-4
V gene: TRBV4-2
CDR3 DNA: TGTGCCAGCAGCCAAAAGTGGCAGGGTACTAATGAAAAACTGTTTTTT
CDR3 protein: CASSQKWQGTNEKLFF

clone size: NA
D gene: NA
J gene: TRBJ1-3
V gene: TRBV28
CDR3 DNA: TGTGCCAGCAGCCTATACGGACAGAGCTCTGGAAACACCATATATTTT
CDR3 protein: CASSLYGQSSGNTIYF

clone size: NA
D gene: TRBD2
J gene: TRBJ2-7
V gene: TRBV18
CDR3 DNA: TGTGCCAGCTCACCATTTGGGACTAGCTACGAGCAGTACTTC
CDR3 protein: CASSPFGTSYEQYF

clone size: NA
D gene: NA
J gene: TRBJ2-7
V gene: TRBV21-1
CDR3 DNA: TGTGCCAGCAACCGACCCGGGCCCCTAGCGGGAGGTCCCTTTTCCTACGAGCAGTACTTC
CDR3 protein: CASNRPGPLAGGPFSYEQYF

clone size: NA
D gene: TRBD2
J gene: TRBJ2-1
V gene: TRBV19
CDR3 DNA: TGTGCCAGTAGTATCGCGGGGGGGGACTCCTACAATGAGCAGTTCTTC
CDR3 protein: CASSIAGGDSYNEQFF

clone size: NA
D gene: NA
J gene: TRBJ1-4
V gene: TRBV30
CDR3 DNA: TGTGCCTGGAATAGGGCAGGGCTTAATGAAAAACTGTTTTTT
CDR3 protein: CAWNRAGLNEKLFF

clone size: NA
D gene: NA
J gene: TRBJ2-2
V gene: TRBV9
CDR3 DNA: TGTGCCAGCAGCGTCTCCGGCAGCGGGTCGAACACCGGGGAGCTGTTTTTT
CDR3 protein: CASSVSGSGSNTGELFF

clone size: NA
D gene: NA
J gene: TRBJ2-7
V gene: TRBV30
CDR3 DNA: TGTGCCTGGGATATCAAGACTGCATACGAGCAGTACTTC
CDR3 protein: CAWDIKTAYEQYF

clone size: NA
D gene: NA
J gene: TRBJ2-7
V gene: TRBV5-6
CDR3 DNA: TGTGCCAGCAGCTTGTACGGCTACGAGCAGTACTTC
CDR3 protein: CASSLYGYEQYF

clone size: NA
D gene: TRBD2
J gene: TRBJ2-2
V gene: TRBV29-1
CDR3 DNA: TGCAGCGCGGTGATTAGCGGGAGGAACACCGGGGAGCTGTTTTTT
CDR3 protein: CSAVISGRNTGELFF

clone size: NA
D gene: NA
J gene: TRBJ2-1
V gene: TRBV5-4
CDR3 DNA: TGTGCCAGCAGCTTTCAGGGCCCCTACAATGAGCAGTTCTTC
CDR3 protein: CASSFQGPYNEQFF

clone size: NA
D gene: NA
J gene: TRBJ2-6
V gene: TRBV13
CDR3 DNA: TGTGCCAGCAGCTCCCTCCGGGGAACCGGGGCCAACGTCCTGACTTTC
CDR3 protein: CASSSLRGTGANVLTF

clone size: few
D gene: NA
J gene: TRBJ2-3
V gene: TRBV5-1
CDR3 DNA: TGCGCCAGCAGCCGGGTCCCAGTTAGCACAGATACGCAGTATTTT
CDR3 protein: CASSRVPVSTDTQYF

clone size: NA
D gene: TRBD2
J gene: TRBJ2-7
V gene: TRBV11-2
CDR3 DNA: TGTGCCAGCAGCTTAGCGGGAGGGTCCTACGAGCAGTACTTC
CDR3 protein: CASSLAGGSYEQYF

clone size: NA
D gene: TRBD2
J gene: TRBJ2-1
V gene: TRBV12-5
CDR3 DNA: TGTGCTAGTGGTTATTCTTTAGCGGGAGGGCTTTACAATGAGCAGTTCTTC
CDR3 protein: CASGYSLAGGLYNEQFF

clone size: NA
D gene: NA
J gene: TRBJ1-5
V gene: TRBV19
CDR3 DNA: TGTGCCTCCAAGAAGGACTGGGAACGGGGTCCCCAGCATTTT
CDR3 protein: CASKKDWERGPQHF

clone size: NA
D gene: TRBD2
J gene: TRBJ2-7
V gene: TRBV6-5
CDR3 DNA: TGTGCCAGCAGTTACTCAGGGACTAGCTCTGGCGAGCAGTACTTC
CDR3 protein: CASSYSGTSSGEQYF

clone size: few
D gene: NA
J gene: TRBJ2-5
V gene: TRBV18
CDR3 DNA: TGTGCCAGCTCAGCAGACAGGATCCAAGAGACCCAGTACTTC
CDR3 protein: CASSADRIQETQYF

clone size: NA
D gene: TRBD1
J gene: TRBJ1-1
V gene: TRBV19
CDR3 DNA: TGTGCCAGTAGTAGGACAGGGATGAACACTGAAGCTTTCTTT
CDR3 protein: CASSRTGMNTEAFF

clone size: NA
D gene: TRBD2
J gene: TRBJ2-3
V gene: TRBV10-3
CDR3 DNA: TGTGCCATCAGTGGGGCTAGCGGGAGCCCAGATACGCAGTATTTT
CDR3 protein: CAISGASGSPDTQYF

clone size: NA
D gene: NA
J gene: TRBJ2-1
V gene: TRBV9
CDR3 DNA: TGTGCCAGCAGCGTAGTCGGGAGTGGCAATGAGCAGTTCTTC
CDR3 protein: CASSVVGSGNEQFF

clone size: NA
D gene: TRBD1
J gene: TRBJ1-2
V gene: TRBV7-9
CDR3 DNA: TGTGCCAGCAGCACATTCGACAGGGGGCGGGGCTACACCTTC
CDR3 protein: CASSTFDRGRGYTF

clone size: NA
D gene: TRBD2
J gene: TRBJ2-7
V gene: TRBV25-1
CDR3 DNA: TGTGCCAGCAGTGAAACGGGTAACGGGAGGGCCGGGAACGAGCAGTACTTC
CDR3 protein: CASSETGNGRAGNEQYF

clone size: NA
D gene: NA
J gene: TRBJ1-2
V gene: TRBV7-3
CDR3 DNA: TGTGCCAGCAGCTCACCGGCGGGGTACTATGGCTACACCTTC
CDR3 protein: CASSSPAGYYGYTF

clone size: NA
D gene: TRBD2
J gene: TRBJ2-3
V gene: TRBV5-4
CDR3 DNA: TGTGCCAGCAGAGCGGGAAAAGGGACGCAGTATTTT
CDR3 protein: CASRAGKGTQYF

clone size: NA
D gene: NA
J gene: TRBJ2-1
V gene: TRBV7-9
CDR3 DNA: TGTGCCAGCTACCCCGACTTTAGATGGAACTCCTACAATGAGCAGTTCTTC
CDR3 protein: CASYPDFRWNSYNEQFF

clone size: NA
D gene: TRBD1
J gene: TRBJ1-1
V gene: TRBV7-6
CDR3 DNA: TGTGCCAGCAGCCCGACAGGGAGAACTGAAGCTTTCTTT
CDR3 protein: CASSPTGRTEAFF

clone size: NA
D gene: TRBD2
J gene: TRBJ2-3
V gene: TRBV7-2
CDR3 DNA: TGTGCCAGCAGCTTAGTCGTAGCGGGAGGAGTTCTGGATACGCAGTATTTT
CDR3 protein: CASSLVVAGGVLDTQYF

clone size: NA
D gene: NA
J gene: TRBJ2-2
V gene: TRBV21-1
CDR3 DNA: TGTGCCACAACCAACAGACTAGCGGGCCACACCGGGGAGCTGTTTTTT
CDR3 protein: CATTNRLAGHTGELFF

clone size: NA
D gene: TRBD1
J gene: TRBJ1-2
V gene: TRBV10-3
CDR3 DNA: TGTGCCATCAGGTCAGGGGGCGAAGGTGGCTACACCTTC
CDR3 protein: CAIRSGGEGGYTF

clone size: NA
D gene: NA
J gene: TRBJ1-1
V gene: TRBV5-1
CDR3 DNA: TGCGCCAGCAGCTTGGGAACAGATCTGGGGAGCACTGAAGCTTTCTTT
CDR3 protein: CASSLGTDLGSTEAFF

clone size: NA
D gene: NA
J gene: TRBJ2-5
V gene: TRBV6-1
CDR3 DNA: TGTGCCAGCAGTGAAGATCCAGGGCGGTGGCAGTACTTC
CDR3 protein: CASSEDPGRWQYF

clone size: NA
D gene: NA
J gene: TRBJ1-6
V gene: TRBV6-1
CDR3 DNA: TGTGCCAGCAGTAGGACAGAGGGATCACCCCTCCACTTT
CDR3 protein: CASSRTEGSPLHF